These T cell receptor beta chains were read from a single sample in a study of CD8 T cells in ankylosing spondylitis. TCRdb reanalysed the 5' RACE reads using MiXCR and keeps one entry per CDR3 protein. The data show a few hundred thousand distinct CDR3 sequences, around 20% seen once. Sequences were obtained from blood, either unsorted or a sorted T cell fraction (not recorded which). The receptors shown here come from a female donor with ankylosing spondylitis or in good health (not recorded which). Both conserved end residues are trimmed from each CDR3. Fields, in order: V gene, J gene, CDR3 protein.

v_call: TRBV29-1
j_call: TRBJ2-1
cdr3_aa: SALREGFEQF

v_call: TRBV27
j_call: TRBJ1-1
cdr3_aa: ASSPHQGWGTEAF

v_call: TRBV27
j_call: TRBJ1-5
cdr3_aa: ASSTDSFSNQPQH

v_call: TRBV6-1
j_call: TRBJ1-3
cdr3_aa: ASSANYRGGNTIY

v_call: TRBV5-1
j_call: TRBJ2-3
cdr3_aa: ASSLDVGTDTQY

v_call: TRBV24-1
j_call: TRBJ2-1
cdr3_aa: AAGQGGEQF

v_call: TRBV20-1
j_call: TRBJ1-2
cdr3_aa: SAVDSRYGYT

v_call: TRBV6-5
j_call: TRBJ2-5
cdr3_aa: ASTQRETQY

v_call: TRBV7-3
j_call: TRBJ2-7
cdr3_aa: ATALLGQGKNEQY

v_call: TRBV11-2
j_call: TRBJ2-3
cdr3_aa: ASSPWTSGTDTQY

v_call: TRBV4-3
j_call: TRBJ2-7
cdr3_aa: ARTGLAGGYEQY

v_call: TRBV25-1
j_call: TRBJ2-3
cdr3_aa: ASSESDRGLEDTQY

v_call: TRBV7-2
j_call: TRBJ2-1
cdr3_aa: ASSLDGDSSYNEQF

v_call: TRBV3-1
j_call: TRBJ1-1
cdr3_aa: ASSQGWGSINTEAF

v_call: TRBV12-3/TRBV12-4
j_call: TRBJ1-1
cdr3_aa: ASKPLGGEAF

v_call: TRBV29-1
j_call: TRBJ2-7
cdr3_aa: SVSGSGWNYEQY

v_call: TRBV3-1
j_call: TRBJ2-3
cdr3_aa: ASSHPTGFLTDTQY

v_call: TRBV20-1
j_call: TRBJ2-2
cdr3_aa: SATNGLAFPGELF

v_call: TRBV20-1
j_call: TRBJ2-2
cdr3_aa: SAYRGTGRWGTGELF

v_call: TRBV5-1
j_call: TRBJ2-5
cdr3_aa: ASSLAVFQGETQY

v_call: TRBV4-2
j_call: TRBJ1-2
cdr3_aa: ASSPLGPQGAYGYT

v_call: TRBV28
j_call: TRBJ2-3
cdr3_aa: ASSGIRDTQY

v_call: TRBV4-2
j_call: TRBJ2-1
cdr3_aa: ASSQGLAGLGFNNEQF

v_call: TRBV7-6
j_call: TRBJ1-4
cdr3_aa: ASSLEGGTNEKLF

v_call: TRBV6-5
j_call: TRBJ2-7
cdr3_aa: ASSYSPKAGAYEQY

v_call: TRBV7-3
j_call: TRBJ1-1
cdr3_aa: ASSDGLNTEAF

v_call: TRBV6-5
j_call: TRBJ2-3
cdr3_aa: ASSSTTSGRSTDTQY

v_call: TRBV5-1
j_call: TRBJ2-2
cdr3_aa: ASSRAGPNTGELF

v_call: TRBV7-3
j_call: TRBJ2-5
cdr3_aa: ASGRGAKETQY

v_call: TRBV7-3
j_call: TRBJ2-3
cdr3_aa: ASSIPGLAPRLY

v_call: TRBV27
j_call: TRBJ2-7
cdr3_aa: ASSPSRLADYEQY

v_call: TRBV20-1
j_call: TRBJ1-4
cdr3_aa: SARVEGQGREKLF